The clone carrying this T cell receptor (beta chain) appeared many times. What it binds is not known. These data belong to a study of CD8+CD57+ T cells in acquired aplastic anemia. The overall study: Sorting CD4+ and CD8+ cells gave DNA averaging roughly 3.5 ug. Roughly 11 million reads, on average, were obtained for CD4+ cells from healthy donors. Broader study findings: Under 35 was the count of CD8+ CDR3 sequences that patients shared with controls. Patients showed no significant difference from controls in CD8+ Simpson's diversity.

The germline V gene has CDR1 SGHNT and CDR2 YENEEA. The CDR3 spans 13 residues. Trimming stripped 0 bases from V and 4 bases from J, with 7 bases between. TCR beta VDJ combinations and CDR3 sequences were profiled from genomic DNA. TCRdb recomputed calls from the reads with MiXCR, one row per CDR3 protein. The data contain 190,000 or so distinct CDR3 sequences, 61% of them singletons. What was sequenced was sorted CD4+, CD8+, or CD8+CD57+ T cells (not recorded which) from PBMCs. The rearrangement joins TRBV11-3 to TRBJ2-7; D not certain. The receptor's source is a human donor in good health. The CDR3: CASSLDPSYEQYF. In DNA form, the CDR3 reads TGTGCCAGCAGCTTAGATCCTTCGTACGAGCAGTACTTC.